Below, 29 T cell receptor beta chains from the same sample are listed, as sequenced in a study of blood T cell repertoires in COVID-19. The data were produced by immunoSEQ multiplex PCR, yet TCRdb's version contains in-frame clones alone and is incomplete. The sample lists over 200,000 clones; less than 85% were seen once. Input material: PBMCs or T cells enriched from blood (not recorded which). The receptors stem from a man in his fifties or sixties who had recovered from COVID-19.

The chain has TRBV6-1 and TRBJ1-5; TRBD1 is a possible D gene (5 bases). Trimming removed 1 base at V and 7 bases at J, with 8 bases between. Germline V lookup: CDR1 MNHNS, CDR2 SASEGT. The CDR3 has 13 amino acids. CDR3 sequence: CASSEEGYQPQHF. As DNA, the CDR3 is TGTGCCAGCAGTGAAGAGGGGTACCAGCCCCAGCATTTT.

This clone occurred once. CDR3 coding DNA: TGTGCCAGCAGCATCCGGGACAGGGGGGCCACTGAAGCTTTCTTT. Amino acids: CASSIRDRGATEAFF. The chain employs TRBV5-4 and TRBJ1-1; 11 bases match TRBD1. The CDR3 length is 15 residues. CDR1 and CDR2 from the germline V gene are SGHNT and YYREEE (reference sequence). The V gene end was trimmed by 4 bases and the J gene end by 4 bases; junction bases not matched to a gene: 6.

The chain recombines TRBV13 with TRBJ2-1, with 9 bases matching TRBD1. The germline CDR1 and CDR2 sequences are PRHDT and FYEKMQ (reference sequence). CDR3 size: 16 residues. V lost 5 bases to trimming and J lost 5 bases; unmatched junction nucleotides: 10. CDR3: CASSPNTGQGNNEQFF. Here the CDR3 DNA reads TGTGCCAGCAGCCCAAACACGGGACAGGGAAACAATGAGCAGTTCTTC.

This chain links TRBV30 with TRBJ2-1, with D tentatively TRBD1 (5 bases). CDR1 is GTSNPN and CDR2 is SVGIG in the germline V gene (reference sequence). The CDR3 is 12 amino acids. V was shortened by 3 bases and J by 8 bases, with 11 bases between the two germline ends. The DNA for the CDR3 is TGTGCCTGGAGCCAGGGTGGGTATGAGCAGTTCTTC. It is translated as CAWSQGGYEQFF.

The V call is TRBV7-2, the J call TRBJ2-3, with 9 bases matching TRBD1. Trimming at V came to 3 bases and at J to 2 bases, leaving 3 bases not matched to a gene. This CDR3 is built from 15 residues. Germline-derived CDR1 and CDR2 are SGHTA and FQGNSA. The chain's CDR3 is CASSLDRGATDTQYF. CDR3 DNA sequence: TGTGCCAGCAGCTTGGACAGGGGTGCCACAGATACGCAGTATTTT.

This rearrangement joins TRBV5-6 to TRBJ1-5; 9 nucleotides agree with TRBD1. Germline values: CDR1 SGHDT, CDR2 YYEEEE. This CDR3 is built from 17 residues. Trimming took 2 bases from V and 0 from J; bases not matched to a gene: 6. CDR3 in DNA: TGTGCCAGCAGCTTCGGGACAGGGACGGGTAGCAATCAGCCCCAGCATTTT. As protein: CASSFGTGTGSNQPQHF.

This clone was detected a few times. This sequence joins TRBV2 and TRBJ2-2; the match to TRBD1 covers 9 bases. This CDR3 has 15 residues. CDR1 is SNHLY and CDR2 is FYNNEI in the germline V gene. The V gene end was trimmed by 4 bases and the J gene end by 3 bases; junction bases not matched to a gene: 3. CDR3 DNA: TGTGCCAGCAGTGGGGGGACAGGGTACACCGGGGAGCTGTTTTTT. It translates to CASSGGTGYTGELFF.

The V call is TRBV10-3, the J call TRBJ2-7, with D possibly being TRBD1 (5 bases). Germline values: CDR1 ENHRY, CDR2 SYGVKD. The CDR3 contains 12 residues. Trimming removed 5 bases from V and 5 bases from J, with 10 bases in between. As DNA, the CDR3 is TGTGCCATCAGTACTTTCAGGGACGAGCAGTACTTC. This encodes CAISTFRDEQYF.

The V and J genes are TRBV7-2 and TRBJ2-2; weak D call: TRBD2 (6 bases). The V gene lost 10 bases and the J gene lost 1 base, with 16 bases spanning the gap. The germline V gene has CDR1 SGHTA and CDR2 FQGNSA. The CDR3 is 15 amino acids. This CDR3 is CAIPPEGGNTGELFF. CDR3 DNA sequence: TGTGCCATCCCGCCGGAGGGAGGGAACACCGGGGAGCTGTTTTTT. Full variable domain (missing parts from reference TRBV7-2 and TRBJ2-2): GAGVSQSPSNKVTEKGKDVELRCDPISGHTALYWYRQSLGQGLEFLIYFQGNSAPDKSGLPSDRFSAERTGGSVSTLTIQRTQQEDSAVYLCAIPPEGGNTGELFFGEGSRLTVL.

In this sample, this clone turned up a few times. The chain links TRBV5-6 to TRBJ2-7, with 10 bases identical to TRBD1. V was clipped by 7 bases and J by 3 bases; unmatched bases: 7. Germline CDR1 SGHDT, CDR2 YYEEEE. CDR3 size: 14 residues. Here the CDR3 reads CASRKGQGLYEQYF. The CDR3 region has the DNA TGTGCCAGCCGTAAGGGACAGGGGCTCTACGAGCAGTACTTC.

In its sample, this clone was seen a few times. The rearrangement links TRBV5-6 to TRBJ2-1; 16 positions agree with TRBD2. In germline, CDR1 is SGHDT, CDR2 YYEEEE. The CDR3 loop spans 18 amino acids. J gave up 8 bases and V 3 bases, and 11 bases lay outside the gene matches. The CDR3 DNA reads as TGTGCCAGCAGCTGGGCGGGACTAGCGGGGGGGCCGGCGGATGAGCAGTTCTTC. Amino acid sequence: CASSWAGLAGGPADEQFF.

With respect to this clone: Within the sample, other DNA sequences also encode this same CDR3. CDR3 in DNA: TGTGCCAGCAGTTTGAGGAGAGGGACTGAAGCTTTCTTT. Translation gives CASSLRRGTEAFF. The chain has TRBV27 and TRBJ1-1, with D unresolved. Deletions cut 3 bases from V and 5 bases from J, with 10 bases between. The CDR3 consists of 13 residues. Germline assignment: CDR1 MNHEY and CDR2 SMNVEV (reference sequence).

The J gene is TRBJ2-2, the V gene TRBV18; weak D call: TRBD2 (6 bases). The CDR3 contains 17 residues. Germline lookup yields CDR1 KGHSH and CDR2 LQKENI. Between the trimmed V and J ends, which lost 2 bases and 7 bases, there was a span of 20 bases. The CDR3 nucleotides read TGTGCCAGCTCACCAACGATGGGGGGTCAGAACGTCGGGGAGCTGTTTTTT. This sequence encodes CASSPTMGGQNVGELFF.

This clone turned up a few times. V usage is TRBV13 and J usage is TRBJ1-6, with a weak D call TRBD1 (6 bases). V was shortened by 5 bases and J by 11 bases, with 16 bases between the two germline ends. The CDR3 is made up of 14 amino acids. From germline, CDR1 is PRHDT and CDR2 FYEKMQ (reference sequence). The CDR3 protein is CASSETGAATPLHF. CDR3 nucleotide sequence: TGTGCCAGCAGCGAGACAGGAGCTGCTACACCCCTCCACTTT.

V and J are TRBV9 and TRBJ2-3; TRBD2 matches 10 bases. Germline assignment: CDR1 SGDLS and CDR2 YYNGEE. V shed 0 bases and J 1 base; nucleotides not matched to a gene: 8. This CDR3 has 18 amino acids. CDR3 sequence: CASSVDKSGGARTDTQYF. In DNA form, the CDR3 reads TGTGCCAGCAGCGTAGATAAGAGCGGGGGGGCGCGCACAGATACGCAGTATTTT.

The chain employs TRBV27 and TRBJ1-1; D unresolved. Trimming took off 6 bases at V and 0 bases at J, with 11 bases between the two ends. The CDR3 consists of 14 residues. Germline V gene data show CDR1 as MNHEY and CDR2 as SMNVEV (reference sequence). The CDR3 nucleotides are TGTGCCAGCAGGTCAGCGACCTTGAACACTGAAGCTTTCTTT. It is translated as CASRSATLNTEAFF.

J is TRBJ2-2 and V is TRBV5-1, with a possible D match to TRBD1 (6 bases). The germline gives CDR1 SGHRS, CDR2 YFSETQ. Trimming cost V 5 bases and J 0 bases, with 11 bases left between them. The CDR3 is 15 residues long. The CDR3 bases are TGCGCCAGCAGAGGACAGCGATCGAACACCGGGGAGCTGTTTTTT. Translation: CASRGQRSNTGELFF.

V and J are TRBV5-4 and TRBJ2-3; 8 bases are shared with TRBD2. Trimming removed 4 bases from V and 2 bases from J; junction bases left unmatched: 6. Per the germline V gene, CDR1 is SGHNT and CDR2 is YYREEE (reference sequence). The CDR3 totals 15 residues. The CDR3 here is CASSRPGLDTDTQYF. The DNA for the CDR3 is TGTGCCAGCAGCCGTCCGGGACTAGACACAGATACGCAGTATTTT.

The V call is TRBV19, the J call TRBJ1-4, with D possibly TRBD1 on 6 matching bases. V gave up 7 bases and J gave up 6 bases, with 21 bases separating them. The CDR3 has 16 amino acids. The germline CDR1 and CDR2 sequences are LNHDA and SQIVND (reference sequence). CDR3 sequence (DNA): TGTGCCAGTAAACAGGGAGCCGCGAGCGCGTATGAAAAACTGTTTTTT. Protein product: CASKQGAASAYEKLFF.

This clone was seen a handful of times. The chain joins TRBV5-1 to TRBJ1-4; 10 bases agree with TRBD1. The CDR3 is 16 amino acids. CDR1 and CDR2 from the germline V gene are SGHRS and YFSETQ. The ends lost 4 bases at V and 4 bases at J; junction bases unmatched: 7. The CDR3: CASSVTGGGNNEKLFF. Here the CDR3 DNA reads TGCGCCAGCAGCGTGACAGGGGGCGGGAATAATGAAAAACTGTTTTTT.

This sequence joins TRBV10-3 and TRBJ2-7, with D possibly TRBD2 on 6 matching bases. CDR3 length equals 12 residues. Per germline, CDR1 ENHRY and CDR2 SYGVKD. The V gene lost 7 bases and the J gene lost 6 bases, with 13 bases spanning the gap. The CDR3 protein is CAIMEGVGEQYF. Written as DNA, the CDR3 is TGTGCCATCATGGAGGGAGTGGGCGAGCAGTACTTC.

The chain combines TRBV11-2 with TRBJ2-2, with a weak D call TRBD1 (5 bases). V was shortened by 7 bases and J by 9 bases, with 12 bases between the two germline ends. Germline loops: CDR1 SGHAT, CDR2 FQNNGV. This CDR3 is 12 amino acids long. The CDR3 sequence: CASNHPGRELFF. CDR3 DNA sequence: TGTGCCAGCAACCATCCAGGGCGGGAGCTGTTTTTT. Filled out from reference TRBV11-2 and TRBJ2-2, the complete variable domain reads EAGVAQSPRYKIIEKRQSVAFWCNPISGHATLYWYQQILGQGPKLLIQFQNNGVVDDSQLPKDRFSAERLKGVDSTLKIQPAKLEDSAVYLCASNHPGRELFFGEGSRLTVL.

The chain links TRBV24-1 to TRBJ2-2; 7 nucleotides line up with TRBD2. CDR1 KGHDR and CDR2 SFDVKD come from the germline V gene. The J segment lost 0 bases and the V segment lost 7 bases, leaving 4 bases of the junction unmatched. The CDR3 is made up of 15 amino acids. The DNA of the CDR3 is TGTGCCACCAGCCTTCGGGGGGCGAACACCGGGGAGCTGTTTTTT. This translates into CATSLRGANTGELFF.

The chain combines TRBV29-1 with TRBJ2-3; the match to TRBD1 covers 10 bases. V was clipped by 4 bases and J by 2 bases; unmatched bases: 6. The CDR3 runs to 15 residues. The V gene's germline CDR1 is SQVTM and CDR2 ANQGSEA. The CDR3 region is CSVGMTGGYTDTQYF. For the CDR3, the DNA is TGCAGCGTTGGAATGACAGGGGGCTACACAGATACGCAGTATTTT.

V is TRBV9 and J is TRBJ2-3, with 10 bases identical to TRBD2. The CDR3 totals 16 residues. V gave up 4 bases and J gave up 6 bases; unmatched junction bases: 11. From germline, CDR1 is SGDLS and CDR2 YYNGEE. The CDR3 DNA is TGTGCCAGCAGCACTGGGACTAGCGCTTGGTCGGATACGCAGTATTTT. Translation: CASSTGTSAWSDTQYF.

In this sample, this clone turned up a few times. As DNA, the CDR3 is TGTGCCTGGGCCGGACAAGCTAATTCACCCCTCCACTTT. This translates into CAWAGQANSPLHF. The chain recombines TRBV30 with TRBJ1-6, with D possibly being TRBD1 (5 bases). CDR3 length equals 13 residues. Trimming removed 5 bases at V and 6 bases at J, with 11 bases between. Germline V gene data show CDR1 as GTSNPN and CDR2 as SVGIG (reference sequence).

Only one count was recorded for this clone. The chain recombines TRBV5-1 with TRBJ1-6; 8 nucleotides line up with TRBD1. The CDR3 runs to 15 residues. J lost 10 bases, V lost 4 bases, and 10 bases had no gene match. Per germline, CDR1 SGHRS and CDR2 YFSETQ. The CDR3 DNA sequence: TGCGCCAGCAGCCCGGAAGGGACAGGAAGGTCACCCCTCCACTTT. Translated: CASSPEGTGRSPLHF.

This chain connects TRBV7-2 to TRBJ1-3; 9 bases are shared with TRBD1. The CDR3 consists of 16 residues. Looked up from germline, CDR1 is SGHTA and CDR2 is FQGNSA. J lost 3 bases, V lost 0 bases, and 3 bases had no gene match. Here the CDR3 DNA reads TGTGCCAGCAGCTTAGCAGGACAGGGGATTGGAAACACCATATATTTT. Amino acid sequence: CASSLAGQGIGNTIYF. The full variable domain, completed using reference TRBV7-2 and TRBJ1-3, is GAGVSQSPSNKVTEKGKDVELRCDPISGHTALYWYRQSLGQGLEFLIYFQGNSAPDKSGLPSDRFSAERTGGSVSTLTIQRTQQEDSAVYLCASSLAGQGIGNTIYFGEGSWLTVV.

This clone was observed many times. This chain joins TRBV10-1 and TRBJ2-3, with 7 bases identical to TRBD2. V shed 3 bases and J 6 bases; nucleotides not matched to a gene: 9. The CDR3 is 15 amino acids. Germline V gene lookup returns CDR1 WNHNN and CDR2 SYGVQD (reference sequence). The CDR3 DNA reads TGCGCCAGCAGTGAAGGTCTAGCGGAGAGGGATACGCAGTATTTT. Translated, it gives CASSEGLAERDTQYF.